These T cell receptor beta chains were read from a single sample in a study of blood T cell repertoires in COVID-19. Profiling relied on immunoSEQ multiplex PCR, and the TCRdb table lists in-frame clones only, not all of them. The table includes 100,000 to 120,000 clones, roughly four fifths detected once. Source material: peripheral blood. These receptors originate from a woman aged 60-70 years with acute or convalescent COVID-19. Each CDR3 is given with its conserved first and last residue. Each record gives: clone size, V gene, D gene, J gene, CDR3 DNA, CDR3 protein. D genes are given only for firm matches. Some rows have no size entry. The others give once, few or many, or a class for an expanded clone.

>.|TRBV12-3/TRBV12-4|TRBD1|TRBJ1-1
TGTGCCAGCAGTTTCGCCAGGGGGCATAAAGCTTTCTTT
CASSFARGHKAFF
>once|TRBV5-4|TRBD1|TRBJ2-5
TGTGCCAGCACCATGCAACAGGGGGCAGAGACCCAGTACTTC
CASTMQQGAETQYF
>.|TRBV6-5|.|TRBJ2-4
TGTGCCAGCAGTTACTCGACCGGGACTCCCAAGTACTTC
CASSYSTGTPKYF
>.|TRBV7-9|.|TRBJ1-1
TGTGCCAGCAGCTTCCGGACAGCCGAGGCTTTCTTT
CASSFRTAEAFF
>.|TRBV6-5|.|TRBJ1-1
TGTGCCAGCAGTCCCATCGGGGTGAACACTGAAGCTTTCTTT
CASSPIGVNTEAFF
>once|TRBV5-1|TRBD2|TRBJ2-5
TGCGCCAGCAGCTCACTAGCGGTAGAGACCCAGTACTTC
CASSSLAVETQYF
>.|TRBV9|TRBD2|TRBJ2-3
TGTGCCAGCAGCGTATTCCAGCGGGGGGGTCCTAATACGCAGTATTTT
CASSVFQRGGPNTQYF
>once|TRBV5-5|TRBD1|TRBJ2-5
TGTGCCAGCAGCTTGAGGGACAGGGTCGAGACCCAGTACTTC
CASSLRDRVETQYF
>.|TRBV18|.|TRBJ2-5
TGTGCCAGCTCATCTCAAGAGACCCAGTACTTC
CASSSQETQYF
>.|TRBV29-1|TRBD1|TRBJ1-2
TGCAGCGCCCAGGGGGGCAGGGACTATGGCTACACCTTC
CSAQGGRDYGYTF
>.|TRBV19|TRBD1|TRBJ2-3
TGTGCCAGTAGCGGAACAGGGGTTCGGCCAGATACGCAGTATTTT
CASSGTGVRPDTQYF
>.|TRBV7-9|TRBD1|TRBJ1-2
TGTGCCAGCAGCTCGGACAGGGGGCCGTTAGCTAACTATGGCTACACCTTC
CASSSDRGPLANYGYTF